This T cell receptor (beta chain) is drawn from a study of breast tumors, draining lymph nodes, adjacent tissues. Samples came from axillary lymph nodes draining the breast cancer. The CDR3 has 13 residues. The V gene's germline CDR1 is DFQATT and CDR2 SNEGSKA (reference sequence). The germline V and J ends were trimmed by 7 bases and 2 bases, with 14 bases remaining between them. TCRdb re-analysed the multiplex PCR reads in MiXCR, keeping a single row per CDR3 protein. The sample includes 150,000 to 200,000 distinct CDR3 sequences, about 33% seen only once; the top ten take 3.5% to 4.5%. This receptor was taken from a female donor with breast cancer. Some clones in this sample may be carry-over from other donors' samples. Material for sequencing was axillary lymph node tissue. The chain uses TRBV20-1 and TRBJ1-2; no clear D. The CDR3 nucleotides are TGCAGTGGGAGAGATGAGCTAAACTATGGCTACACCTTC. Translated: CSGRDELNYGYTF.